This TCR beta chain was retrieved from a study of T-cell reconstitution after alpha-beta-depleted transplantation in children. Ten or more counts support this clonotype. What it recognizes is unknown. Study results and caveats: By one year post-transplant, T-cell counts and diversity largely arose from T cells that were newly produced.

Germline V gives CDR1 MNHEY, CDR2 SMNVEV (reference sequence). The CDR3 is made up of 13 amino acids. Trimming took 3 bases from V and 4 from J, leaving 9 bases between them. TCRbeta library construction was performed incorporating unique molecular identifiers. TCRdb re-analysed the PCR reads in MiXCR, keeping a single row per CDR3 protein. The sample contains around 270,000 distinct CDR3 sequences, 6.5% to 9% of which appear only once. This specimen was peripheral blood, taken 360 days after TCRalphabeta/CD19-depleted stem cell transplant. The TCR originated in a female patient between 2 and 10 years old who had a stem cell transplant for Fanconi anemia, so the T cells may come from the graft donor. This rearrangement joins TRBV27 to TRBJ1-1; D remains unclear. CDR3 sequence (DNA): TGTGCCAGCAGTTTGGGAGGGATCACTGAAGCTTTCTTT. Its translation is CASSLGGITEAFF.